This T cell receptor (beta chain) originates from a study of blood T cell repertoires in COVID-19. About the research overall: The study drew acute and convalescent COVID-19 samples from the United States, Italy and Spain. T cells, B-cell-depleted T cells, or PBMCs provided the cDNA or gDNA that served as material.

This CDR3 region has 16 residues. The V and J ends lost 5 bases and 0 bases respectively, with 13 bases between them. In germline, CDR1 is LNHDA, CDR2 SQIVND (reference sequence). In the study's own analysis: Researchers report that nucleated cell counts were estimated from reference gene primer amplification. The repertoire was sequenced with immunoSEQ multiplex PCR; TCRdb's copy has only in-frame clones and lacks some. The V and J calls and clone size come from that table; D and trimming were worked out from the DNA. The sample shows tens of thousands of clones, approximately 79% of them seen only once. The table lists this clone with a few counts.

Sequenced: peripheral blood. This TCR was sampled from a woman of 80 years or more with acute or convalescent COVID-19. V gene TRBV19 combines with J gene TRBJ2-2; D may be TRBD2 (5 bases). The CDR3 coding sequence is TGTGCCAGTAGTGTCGTCGCGGGTACGAACACCGGGGAGCTGTTTTTT. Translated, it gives CASSVVAGTNTGELFF.